What follows describes a single TCR beta chain. Its antigen remains undetermined. No qualities accompany the bases; no much larger clone lies one base away. This record comes from a study of radiotherapy plus CTLA-4 blockade in lung cancer (dated by TCRdb to 2016 to 2018). Study-wide context: Objective responses were observed in approximately 18% of enrolled patients, and disease control was achieved in 25% to 40%.

The receptor library was made with the immunoSEQ multiplex PCR assay. The clones in this table, taken by TCRdb from immuneACCESS, are in-frame only. Not every clone is retained; where verified, under half of the shortfall comes from an unresolved V gene, and the cause of the rest is unknown. This sample lists about 73,000 clones; around 86% were detected once. The ten biggest clones cover over 35% of the sample. The CDR3 spans 14 residues, from the cysteine through the phenylalanine. The kept DNA is CDR3 alone, 42 bases in frame from the first base. V is pared back by 5 bases and J by 4 bases, with 11 bases lying between the germline termini. The germline V gene provides CDR1 SGHTA and CDR2 FQGNSA. The study evaluated CTLA-4 blockade (ipilimumab) given together with focal radiation therapy in patients who had chemo-refractory metastatic non-small-cell lung cancer. Broader findings and caveats from the paper: Early dynamic changes in blood T cell clones, together with increased serum interferon-beta after radiation, were reported as the strongest predictors of response. After treatment with radiotherapy and ipilimumab, TCR clones that originated in tumors expanded in peripheral blood.

The specimen was peripheral blood, collected from a patient treated with radiotherapy plus ipilimumab. The sequence was collected from a human donor with non-small cell lung cancer that progressed on radiotherapy plus ipilimumab. The receptor chain draws on TRBV7-2 and TRBJ2-2; too little of a D gene remains to name it. The CDR3 here reads CASSLALSTGELFF. The nucleotide sequence is TGTGCCAGCAGCCTCGCACTGAGCACCGGGGAGCTGTTTTTT.